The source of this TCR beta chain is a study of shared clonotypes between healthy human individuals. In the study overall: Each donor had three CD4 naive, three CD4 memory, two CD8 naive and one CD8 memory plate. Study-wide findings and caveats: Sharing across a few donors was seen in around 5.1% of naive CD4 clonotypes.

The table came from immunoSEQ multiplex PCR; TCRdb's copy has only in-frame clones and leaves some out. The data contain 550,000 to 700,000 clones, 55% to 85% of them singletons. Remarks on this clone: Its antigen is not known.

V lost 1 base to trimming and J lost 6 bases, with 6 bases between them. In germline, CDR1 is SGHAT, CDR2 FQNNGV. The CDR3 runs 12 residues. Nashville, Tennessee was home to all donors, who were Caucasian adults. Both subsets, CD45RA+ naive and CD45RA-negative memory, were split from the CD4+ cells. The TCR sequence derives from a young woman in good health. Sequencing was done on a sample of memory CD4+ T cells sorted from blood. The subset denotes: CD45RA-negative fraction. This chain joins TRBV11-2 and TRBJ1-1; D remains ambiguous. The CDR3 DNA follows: TGTGCCAGCAGCTTAGGGCAGGCTGAAGCTTTCTTT. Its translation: CASSLGQAEAFF.